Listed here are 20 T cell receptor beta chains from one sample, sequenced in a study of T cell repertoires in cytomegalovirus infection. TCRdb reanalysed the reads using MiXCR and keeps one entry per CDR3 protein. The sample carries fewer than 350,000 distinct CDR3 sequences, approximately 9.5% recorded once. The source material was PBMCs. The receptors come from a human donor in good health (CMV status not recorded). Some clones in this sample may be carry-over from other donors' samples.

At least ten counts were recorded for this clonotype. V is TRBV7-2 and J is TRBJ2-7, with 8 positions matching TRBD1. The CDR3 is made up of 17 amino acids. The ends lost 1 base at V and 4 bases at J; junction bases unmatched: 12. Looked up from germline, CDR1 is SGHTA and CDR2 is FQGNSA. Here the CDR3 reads CASSLGSPLTGGYEQYF. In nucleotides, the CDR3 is TGTGCCAGCAGCTTAGGTAGCCCGCTTACAGGGGGATACGAGCAGTACTTC.

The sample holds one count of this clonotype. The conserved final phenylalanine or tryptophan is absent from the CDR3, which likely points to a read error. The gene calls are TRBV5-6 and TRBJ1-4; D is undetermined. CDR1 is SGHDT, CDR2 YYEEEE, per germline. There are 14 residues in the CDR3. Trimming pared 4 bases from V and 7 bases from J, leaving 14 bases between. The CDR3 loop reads CASSTAGRTEKLFL. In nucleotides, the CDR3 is TGTGCCAGCAGCACCGCCGGGCGGACTGAAAAACTGTTTCTT.

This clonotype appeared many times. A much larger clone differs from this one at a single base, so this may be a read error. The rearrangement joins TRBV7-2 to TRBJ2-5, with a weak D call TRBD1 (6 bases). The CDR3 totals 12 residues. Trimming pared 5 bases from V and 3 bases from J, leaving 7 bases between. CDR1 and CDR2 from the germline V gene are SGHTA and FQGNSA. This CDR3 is CASSRTEETQYF. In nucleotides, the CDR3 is TGTGCCAGCAGCCGGACAGAAGAGACCCAGTACTTC.

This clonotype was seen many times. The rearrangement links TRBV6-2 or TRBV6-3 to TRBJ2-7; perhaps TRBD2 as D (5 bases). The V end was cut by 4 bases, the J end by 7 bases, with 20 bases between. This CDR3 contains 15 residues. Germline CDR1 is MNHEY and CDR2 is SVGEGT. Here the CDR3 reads CASSFSTSLGGEQYF. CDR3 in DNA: TGTGCCAGCAGTTTCAGTACTAGTCTCGGAGGAGAGCAGTACTTC.

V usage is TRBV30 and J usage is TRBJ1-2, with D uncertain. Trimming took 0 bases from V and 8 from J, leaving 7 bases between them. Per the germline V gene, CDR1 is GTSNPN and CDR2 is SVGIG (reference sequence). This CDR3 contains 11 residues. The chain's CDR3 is CAWSVLFGYTF. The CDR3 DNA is TGTGCCTGGAGTGTACTTTTCGGCTACACCTTC. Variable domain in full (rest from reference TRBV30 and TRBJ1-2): SQTIHQWPATLVQPVGSPLSLECTVEGTSNPNLYWYRQAAGRGLQLLFYSVGIGQISSEVPQNLSASRPQDRQFILSSKKLLLSDSGFYLCAWSVLFGYTFGSGTRLTVV.

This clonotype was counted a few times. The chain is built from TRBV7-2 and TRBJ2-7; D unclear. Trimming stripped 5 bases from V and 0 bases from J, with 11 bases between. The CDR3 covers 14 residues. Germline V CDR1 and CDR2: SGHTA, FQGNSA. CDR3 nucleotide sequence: TGTGCCAGCAGCCCCGGGCAGCCCTCCTACGAGCAGTACTTC. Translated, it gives CASSPGQPSYEQYF.

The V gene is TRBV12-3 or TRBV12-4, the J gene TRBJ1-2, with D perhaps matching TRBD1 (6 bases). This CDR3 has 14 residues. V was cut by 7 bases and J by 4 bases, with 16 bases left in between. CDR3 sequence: CASTYPGAGYGYTF. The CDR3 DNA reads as TGTGCCAGCACCTACCCGGGGGCGGGCTATGGCTACACCTTC.

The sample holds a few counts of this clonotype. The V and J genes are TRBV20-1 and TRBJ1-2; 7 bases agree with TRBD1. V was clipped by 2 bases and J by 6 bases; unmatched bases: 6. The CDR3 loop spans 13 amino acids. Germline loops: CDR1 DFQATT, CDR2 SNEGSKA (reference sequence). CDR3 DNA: TGCAGTGCTAGATTAAGGGGGCGGGATGGCTACACCTTC. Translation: CSARLRGRDGYTF.

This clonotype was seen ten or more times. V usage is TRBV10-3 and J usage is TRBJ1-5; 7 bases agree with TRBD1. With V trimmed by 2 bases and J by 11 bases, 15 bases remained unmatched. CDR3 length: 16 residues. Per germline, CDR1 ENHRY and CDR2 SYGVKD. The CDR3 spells CAISETGTEFLGAQHF. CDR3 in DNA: TGTGCCATCAGTGAGACTGGGACAGAGTTTTTGGGGGCCCAGCATTTT.

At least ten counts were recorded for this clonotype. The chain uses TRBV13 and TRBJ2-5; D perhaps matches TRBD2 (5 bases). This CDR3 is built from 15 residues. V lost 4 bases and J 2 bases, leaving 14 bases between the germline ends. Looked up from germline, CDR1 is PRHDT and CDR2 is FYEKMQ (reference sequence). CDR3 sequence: CASSSAFRGQETQYF. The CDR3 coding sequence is TGTGCCAGCAGCTCAGCCTTCCGGGGTCAAGAGACCCAGTACTTC.

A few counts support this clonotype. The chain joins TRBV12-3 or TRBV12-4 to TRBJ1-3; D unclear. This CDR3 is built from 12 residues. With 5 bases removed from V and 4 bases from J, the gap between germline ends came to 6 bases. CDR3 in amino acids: CASSMIGNTIYF. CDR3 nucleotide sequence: TGTGCCAGCAGTATGATAGGAAACACCATATATTTT.

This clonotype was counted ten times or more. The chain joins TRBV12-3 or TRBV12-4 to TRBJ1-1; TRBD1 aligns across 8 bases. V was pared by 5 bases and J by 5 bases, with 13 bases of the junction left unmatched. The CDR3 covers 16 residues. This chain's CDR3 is CASSTFTGGGVTEAFF. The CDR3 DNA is TGTGCCAGCAGTACCTTTACAGGGGGGGGAGTGACTGAAGCTTTCTTT.

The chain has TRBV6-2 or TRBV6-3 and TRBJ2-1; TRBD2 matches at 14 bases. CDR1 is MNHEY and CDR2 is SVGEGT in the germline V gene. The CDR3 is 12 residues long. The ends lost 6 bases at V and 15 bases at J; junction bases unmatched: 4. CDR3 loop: CASRTSGRAWFF. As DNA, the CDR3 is TGTGCCAGCAGGACTAGCGGGAGGGCCTGGTTCTTC.

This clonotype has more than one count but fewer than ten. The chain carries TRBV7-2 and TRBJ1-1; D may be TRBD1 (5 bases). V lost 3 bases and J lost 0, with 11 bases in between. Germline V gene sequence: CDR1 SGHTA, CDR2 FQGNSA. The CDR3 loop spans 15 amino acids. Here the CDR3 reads CASSFGGPLNTEAFF. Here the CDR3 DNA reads TGTGCCAGCAGCTTCGGGGGACCTCTGAACACTGAAGCTTTCTTT.

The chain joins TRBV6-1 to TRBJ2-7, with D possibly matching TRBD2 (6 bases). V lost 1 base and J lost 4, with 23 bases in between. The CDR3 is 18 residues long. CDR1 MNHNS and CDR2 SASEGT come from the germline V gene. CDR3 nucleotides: TGTGCCAGCAGTGAAGTTTCGACTAGTGTATCCAGTGAGTACGAGCAGTACTTC. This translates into CASSEVSTSVSSEYEQYF.

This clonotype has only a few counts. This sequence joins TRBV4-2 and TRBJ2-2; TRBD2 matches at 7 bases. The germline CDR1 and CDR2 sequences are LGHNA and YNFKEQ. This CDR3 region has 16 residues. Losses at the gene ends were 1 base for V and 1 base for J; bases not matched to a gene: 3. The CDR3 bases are TGTGCCAGCAGCCAAGTGTGGGGGGGGAACACCGGGGAGCTGTTTTTT. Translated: CASSQVWGGNTGELFF.

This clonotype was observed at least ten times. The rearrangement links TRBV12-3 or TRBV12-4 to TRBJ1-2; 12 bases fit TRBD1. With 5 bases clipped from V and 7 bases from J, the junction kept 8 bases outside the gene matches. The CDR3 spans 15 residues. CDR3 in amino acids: CASSAPGQGASGYTF. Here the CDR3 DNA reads TGTGCCAGCAGTGCACCGGGACAGGGGGCCTCTGGCTACACCTTC.

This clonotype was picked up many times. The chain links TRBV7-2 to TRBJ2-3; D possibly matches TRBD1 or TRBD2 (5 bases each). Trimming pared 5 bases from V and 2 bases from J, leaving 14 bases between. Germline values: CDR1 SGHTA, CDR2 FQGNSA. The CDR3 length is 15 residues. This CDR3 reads CASSQRGAHTDTQYF. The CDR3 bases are TGTGCCAGCAGCCAAAGAGGGGCCCACACAGATACGCAGTATTTT.

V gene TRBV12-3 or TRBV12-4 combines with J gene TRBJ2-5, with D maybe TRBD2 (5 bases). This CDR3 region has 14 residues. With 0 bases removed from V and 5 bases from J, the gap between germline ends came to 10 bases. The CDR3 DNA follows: TGTGCCAGCAGTTTAGCGGGAGCGGTGGAGACCCAGTACTTC. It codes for CASSLAGAVETQYF.

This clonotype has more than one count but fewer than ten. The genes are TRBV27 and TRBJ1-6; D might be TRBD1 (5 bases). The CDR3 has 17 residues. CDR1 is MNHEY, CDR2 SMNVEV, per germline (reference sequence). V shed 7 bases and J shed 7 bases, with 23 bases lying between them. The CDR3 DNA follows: TGTGCCAGCACTTCAAGAGGGACGGGAAACCGAAATTCACCCCTCCACTTT. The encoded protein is CASTSRGTGNRNSPLHF.